Listed here is a single T cell receptor beta chain. These data come from a study of blood T cell repertoires in COVID-19. Study-level information: From the United States, Italy and Spain came samples of acute and convalescent COVID-19. In each case, the material was cDNA or gDNA derived from T cells, B-cell-depleted T cells, or PBMCs.

Only in-frame clones appear in the TCRdb table, and some are missing; sequencing was by immunoSEQ multiplex PCR. This table holds approximately 190,000 clones, about 85% found once. The sample taken for sequencing was peripheral blood. The sequence was obtained from a human donor in a cohort sampled during active COVID-19.

CDR3: CASSRNRGNTDTQYF. The CDR3 DNA reads as TGTGCCAGCTCACGCAACAGGGGCAACACAGATACGCAGTATTTT. The V gene is TRBV18, the J gene TRBJ2-3; 7 nucleotides align to TRBD1. Germline V gene data show CDR1 as KGHSH and CDR2 as LQKENI. The CDR3 loop spans 15 amino acids. The junction had 6 bases not matched to a gene; V was cut back by 4 bases and J by 2 bases.